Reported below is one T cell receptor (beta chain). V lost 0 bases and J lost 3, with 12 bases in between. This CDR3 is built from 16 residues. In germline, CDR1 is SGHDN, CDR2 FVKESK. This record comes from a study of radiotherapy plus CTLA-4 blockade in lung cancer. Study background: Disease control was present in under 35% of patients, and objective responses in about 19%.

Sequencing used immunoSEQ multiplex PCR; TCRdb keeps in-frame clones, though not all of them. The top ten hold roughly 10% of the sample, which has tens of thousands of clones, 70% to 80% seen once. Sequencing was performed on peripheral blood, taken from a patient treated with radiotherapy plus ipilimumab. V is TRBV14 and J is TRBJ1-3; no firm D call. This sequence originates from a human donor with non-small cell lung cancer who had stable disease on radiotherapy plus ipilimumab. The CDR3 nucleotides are TGTGCCAGCAGCCAAGATAGGGCAGCCGTTGGAAACACCATATATTTT. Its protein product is CASSQDRAAVGNTIYF.